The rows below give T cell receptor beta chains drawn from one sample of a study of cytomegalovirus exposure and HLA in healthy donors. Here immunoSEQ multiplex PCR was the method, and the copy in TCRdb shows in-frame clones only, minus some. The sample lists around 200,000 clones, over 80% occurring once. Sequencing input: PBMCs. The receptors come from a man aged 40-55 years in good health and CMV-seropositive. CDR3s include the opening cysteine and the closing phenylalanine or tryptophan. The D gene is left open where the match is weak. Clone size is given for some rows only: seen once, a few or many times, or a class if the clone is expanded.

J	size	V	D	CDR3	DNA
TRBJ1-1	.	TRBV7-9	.	CASRPPGGEAFF	TGTGCCAGCCGCCCCCCCGGGGGGGAGGCTTTCTTT
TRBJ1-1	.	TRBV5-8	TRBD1	CASSLRGLDTEAFF	TGTGCCAGCAGCTTGAGGGGGCTGGACACTGAAGCTTTCTTT
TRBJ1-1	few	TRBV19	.	CASSIDPWQGTEAFF	TGTGCCAGTAGTATAGACCCCTGGCAGGGAACTGAAGCTTTCTTT
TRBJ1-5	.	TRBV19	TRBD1	CASSTTGQGQPQHF	TGTGCCAGTAGTACGACAGGGCAAGGTCAGCCCCAGCATTTT
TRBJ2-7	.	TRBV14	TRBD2	CASSQAGTTFREQYF	TGTGCCAGCAGCCAAGCCGGGACTACTTTCCGCGAGCAGTACTTC
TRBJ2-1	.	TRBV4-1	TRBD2	CASSQVASGTNEQFF	TGCGCCAGCAGCCAAGTGGCTAGCGGGACCAATGAGCAGTTCTTC
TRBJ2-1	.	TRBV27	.	CASSLGRSSYNEQFF	TGTGCCAGCAGTTTGGGGAGGAGCTCCTACAATGAGCAGTTCTTC
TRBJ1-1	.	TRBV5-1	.	CASSPNRDLNTEAFF	TGCGCCAGCAGCCCCAACAGGGACCTGAACACTGAAGCTTTCTTT
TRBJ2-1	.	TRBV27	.	CASSLSGSSYNEQFF	TGTGCCAGCAGTTTGTCCGGGAGCTCCTACAATGAGCAGTTCTTC
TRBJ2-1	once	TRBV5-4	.	CASSLGGDDEQFF	TGTGCCAGCAGCTTGGGAGGTGATGATGAGCAGTTCTTC
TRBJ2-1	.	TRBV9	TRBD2	CASSVATSGRIYNEQFF	TGTGCCAGCAGCGTAGCGACTAGCGGGAGGATCTACAATGAGCAGTTCTTC
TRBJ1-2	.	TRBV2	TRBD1	CAIQIWDRGYTF	TGTGCCATCCAAATATGGGACAGGGGTTACACCTTC
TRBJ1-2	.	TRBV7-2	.	CASSLGGGYSYGYTF	TGTGCCAGCAGCCTGGGAGGCGGATACTCCTATGGCTACACCTTC
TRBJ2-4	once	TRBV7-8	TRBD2	CASSLDLAAVAKNIQYF	TGTGCCAGCAGCTTGGACCTAGCGGCAGTAGCCAAAAACATTCAGTACTTC
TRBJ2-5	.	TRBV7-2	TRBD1	CASSLGTGVAQETQYF	TGTGCCAGCAGCTTAGGAACAGGGGTTGCCCAAGAGACCCAGTACTTC
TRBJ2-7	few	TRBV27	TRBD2	CASSLTSGVYEQYF	TGTGCCAGCAGTCTTACTAGCGGGGTCTACGAGCAGTACTTC
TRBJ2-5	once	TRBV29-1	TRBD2	CSVDRLAGHPYQETQYF	TGCAGCGTTGATCGACTAGCGGGCCATCCTTACCAAGAGACCCAGTACTTC
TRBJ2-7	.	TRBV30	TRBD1	CAWTLRDRGPLFWF	TGTGCCTGGACCCTCCGGGACAGGGGTCCCCTCTTCTGGTTC
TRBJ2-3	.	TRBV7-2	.	CASSFGGLTDTQYF	TGTGCCAGCAGCTTCGGGGGTTTGACAGATACGCAGTATTTT
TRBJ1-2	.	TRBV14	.	CASSQVLQGRGYTF	TGTGCCAGCAGCCAAGTGTTACAGGGCCGTGGCTACACCTTC
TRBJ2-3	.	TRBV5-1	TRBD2	CASSFNSGSLLNTQYF	TGCGCCAGCAGCTTTAATAGCGGGAGTCTCTTAAATACGCAGTATTTT
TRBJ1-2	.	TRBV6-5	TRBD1	CASSGTGLYGYTF	TGTGCCAGCAGTGGGACAGGGCTCTATGGCTACACCTTC
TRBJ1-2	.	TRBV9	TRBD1	CASSGTGTGVNYGYTF	TGTGCCAGCAGCGGAACCGGGACAGGGGTGAACTATGGCTACACCTTC
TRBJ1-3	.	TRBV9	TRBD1	CASSAKPGQGATIYF	TGTGCCAGCAGCGCCAAACCGGGGCAGGGGGCAACCATATATTTT
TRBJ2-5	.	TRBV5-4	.	CASSFGETQYF	TGTGCCAGCAGCTTCGGAGAGACCCAGTACTTC
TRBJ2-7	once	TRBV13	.	CASSLGGSGRSYEQYF	TGTGCCAGCAGCTTAGGGGGGAGCGGCCGCTCCTACGAGCAGTACTTC
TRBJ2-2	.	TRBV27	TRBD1	CASSPQGTGELFF	TGTGCCAGCAGTCCACAGGGGACCGGGGAGCTGTTTTTT
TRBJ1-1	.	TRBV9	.	CASSTHPTNMNTEAFF	TGTGCCAGCAGCACACACCCCACAAACATGAACACTGAAGCTTTCTTT